This T cell receptor beta chain was retrieved from a study of early T cells in non-severe SARS-CoV-2 infection. Study-level results: Matching with VDJdb favored anti-spike CD8 responses (missing private and CD4 specificities).

TCRdb reprocessed the 5' RACE reads with MiXCR, giving one entry per CDR3 protein. The repertoire holds 55,000 to 80,000 distinct CDR3 sequences, with roughly 10% as singletons. On this clonotype itself: As yet, its antigen is unknown.

This CDR3 contains 13 residues. Trimming removed 3 bases at V and 5 bases at J, with 8 bases between. CDR1 is KGHDR, CDR2 SFDVKD, per germline. This TCR was recovered from an adult who was a healthcare worker with PCR-confirmed SARS-CoV-2 infection or an uninfected control (not recorded which). Sequencing was carried out using whole blood. The chain has TRBV24-1 and TRBJ2-3; no definite D call. CDR3 protein: CATSDPVKDTQYF. DNA of the CDR3: TGTGCCACCAGTGATCCTGTTAAAGATACGCAGTATTTT.